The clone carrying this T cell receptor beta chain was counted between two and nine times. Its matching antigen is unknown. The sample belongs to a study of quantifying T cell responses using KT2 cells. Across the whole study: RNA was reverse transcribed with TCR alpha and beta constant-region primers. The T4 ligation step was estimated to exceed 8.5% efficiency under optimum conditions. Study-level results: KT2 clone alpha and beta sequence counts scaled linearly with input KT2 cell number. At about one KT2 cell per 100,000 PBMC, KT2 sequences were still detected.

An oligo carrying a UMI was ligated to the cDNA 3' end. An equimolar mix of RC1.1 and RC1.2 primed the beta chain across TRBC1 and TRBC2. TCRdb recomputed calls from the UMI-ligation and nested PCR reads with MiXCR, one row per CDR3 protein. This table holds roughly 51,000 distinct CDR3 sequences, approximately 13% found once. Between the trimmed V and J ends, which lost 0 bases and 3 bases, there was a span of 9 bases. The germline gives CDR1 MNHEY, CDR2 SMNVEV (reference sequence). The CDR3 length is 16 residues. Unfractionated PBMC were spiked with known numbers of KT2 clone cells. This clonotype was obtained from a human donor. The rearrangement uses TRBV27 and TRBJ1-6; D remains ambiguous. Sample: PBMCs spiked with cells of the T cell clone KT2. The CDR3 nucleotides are TGTGCCAGCAGTTTATCTTGGTCCAGCTATAATTCACCCCTCCACTTT. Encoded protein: CASSLSWSSYNSPLHF.